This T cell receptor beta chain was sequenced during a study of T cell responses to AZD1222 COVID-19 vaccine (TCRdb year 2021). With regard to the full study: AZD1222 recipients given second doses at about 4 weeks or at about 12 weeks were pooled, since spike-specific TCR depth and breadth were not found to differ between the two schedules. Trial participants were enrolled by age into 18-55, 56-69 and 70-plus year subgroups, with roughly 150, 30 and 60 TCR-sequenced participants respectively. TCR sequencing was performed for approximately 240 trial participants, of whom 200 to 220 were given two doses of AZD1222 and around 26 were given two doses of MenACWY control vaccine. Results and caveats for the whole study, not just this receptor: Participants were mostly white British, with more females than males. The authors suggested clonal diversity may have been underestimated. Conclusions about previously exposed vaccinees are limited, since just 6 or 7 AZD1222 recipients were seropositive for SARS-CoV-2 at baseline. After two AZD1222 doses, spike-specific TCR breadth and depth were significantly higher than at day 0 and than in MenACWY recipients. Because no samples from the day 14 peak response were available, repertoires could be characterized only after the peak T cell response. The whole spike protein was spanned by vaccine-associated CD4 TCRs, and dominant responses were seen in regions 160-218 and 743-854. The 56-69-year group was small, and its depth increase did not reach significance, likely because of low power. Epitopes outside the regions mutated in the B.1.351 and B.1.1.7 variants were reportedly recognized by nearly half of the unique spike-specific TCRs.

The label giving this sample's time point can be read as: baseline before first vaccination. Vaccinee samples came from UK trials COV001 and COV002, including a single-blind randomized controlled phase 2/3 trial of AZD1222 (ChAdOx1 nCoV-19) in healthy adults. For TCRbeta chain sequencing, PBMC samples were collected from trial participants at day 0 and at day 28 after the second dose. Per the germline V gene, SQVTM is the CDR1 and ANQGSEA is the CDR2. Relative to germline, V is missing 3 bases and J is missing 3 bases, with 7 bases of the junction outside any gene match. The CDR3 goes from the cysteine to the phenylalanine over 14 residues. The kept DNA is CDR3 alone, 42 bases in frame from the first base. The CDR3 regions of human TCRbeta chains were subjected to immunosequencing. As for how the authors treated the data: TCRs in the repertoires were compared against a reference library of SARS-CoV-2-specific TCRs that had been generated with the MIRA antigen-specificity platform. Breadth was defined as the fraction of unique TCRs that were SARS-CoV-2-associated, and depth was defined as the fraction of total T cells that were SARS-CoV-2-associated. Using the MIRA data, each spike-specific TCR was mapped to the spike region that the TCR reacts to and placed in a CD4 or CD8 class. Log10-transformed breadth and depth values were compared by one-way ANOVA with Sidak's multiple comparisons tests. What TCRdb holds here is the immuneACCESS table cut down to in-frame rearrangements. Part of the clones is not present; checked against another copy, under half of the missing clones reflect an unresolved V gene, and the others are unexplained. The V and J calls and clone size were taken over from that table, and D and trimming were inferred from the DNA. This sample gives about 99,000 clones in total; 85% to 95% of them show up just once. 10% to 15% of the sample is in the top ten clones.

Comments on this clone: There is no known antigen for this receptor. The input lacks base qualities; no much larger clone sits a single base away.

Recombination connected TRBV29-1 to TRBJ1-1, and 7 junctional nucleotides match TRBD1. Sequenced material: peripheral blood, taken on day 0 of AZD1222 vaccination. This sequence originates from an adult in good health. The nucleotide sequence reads TGCAGCGTTGAGACAGGGATGGGTTACACTGAAGCTTTCTTT. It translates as CSVETGMGYTEAFF.